This T cell receptor beta chain stems from a study of shared T cell receptors in the human thymus. Trimming stripped 1 base from V and 0 bases from J, with 9 bases between. CDR1 and CDR2 (germline): LNHDA, SQIVND (reference sequence). CDR3 size: 15 residues. Here immunoSEQ multiplex PCR was the method, and the copy in TCRdb shows in-frame clones only, minus some. The sample lists over 650,000 clones, around 87% occurring once. These records were also assigned to another study, of human thymus T cells. This second study notes: Thymic tissue was derived from resections collected during corrective heart surgery. Thymic repertoires overlap heavily among unrelated individuals, related research has reported.

The source is a boy younger than two with a congenital heart defect. Specimen: thymocytes. V gene TRBV19 combines with J gene TRBJ1-1; D unclear. CDR3 sequence reads: CASSIGWRMNTEAFF. In DNA form, the CDR3 reads TGTGCCAGTAGTATAGGCTGGAGGATGAACACTGAAGCTTTCTTT.